This T cell receptor (beta chain) was observed in a study of blood T cell repertoires in COVID-19. Across the whole study: The analysed material was cDNA or gDNA that came from T cells, B-cell-depleted T cells, or PBMCs.

Original analysis: Amplification of reference gene primers was used by the study to estimate nucleated cell counts. Sequencing was performed with immunoSEQ multiplex PCR; in TCRdb, only in-frame clones are kept and a portion is missing. The V and J calls and the clone size are those of that table, but D and trimming were determined from the DNA. This table holds over 120,000 clones, roughly 83% found once. The CDR3 has 15 residues. Trimming took 3 bases from V and 7 from J; bases not matched to a gene: 12. Germline V gene data show CDR1 as MNHNS and CDR2 as SASEGT. The sequenced sample was peripheral blood. The chain links TRBV6-1 to TRBJ2-7; 7 bases agree with TRBD1. The sequence was obtained from a woman in her seventies with COVID-19, enrolled during active disease. The CDR3 DNA is TGTGCCAGCAGTGATGCCGGGACAGCGCCCTTGGAGCAGTACTTC. Translating gives CASSDAGTAPLEQYF.